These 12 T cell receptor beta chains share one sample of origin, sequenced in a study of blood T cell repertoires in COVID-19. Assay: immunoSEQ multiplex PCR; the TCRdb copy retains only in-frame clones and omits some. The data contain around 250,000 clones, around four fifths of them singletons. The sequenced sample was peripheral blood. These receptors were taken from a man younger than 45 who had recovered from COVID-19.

The CDR3 is CASTPRGGSGANVLTF. DNA for the CDR3: TGTGCCAGCACCCCCCGGGGAGGATCTGGGGCCAACGTCCTGACTTTC. The chain uses TRBV6-2 or TRBV6-3 and TRBJ2-6; possible D gene TRBD2, 6 bases. V was clipped by 7 bases and J by 1 base, with 14 bases between them. Germline V CDR1 and CDR2: MNHEY, SVGEGT. The CDR3 extends over 16 amino acids.

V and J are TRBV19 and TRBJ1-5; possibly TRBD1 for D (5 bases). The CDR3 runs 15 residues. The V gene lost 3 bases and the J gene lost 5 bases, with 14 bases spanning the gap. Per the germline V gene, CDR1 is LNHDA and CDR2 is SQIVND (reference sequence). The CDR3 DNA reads TGTGCCAGTAGTATCGGATCAGGGCATTATCAGCCCCAGCATTTT. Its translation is CASSIGSGHYQPQHF. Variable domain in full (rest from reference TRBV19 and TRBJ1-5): DGGITQSPKYLFRKEGQNVTLSCEQNLNHDAMYWYRQDPGQGLRLIYYSQIVNDFQKGDIAEGYSVSREKKESFPLTVTSAQKNPTAFYLCASSIGSGHYQPQHFGDGTRLSIL.

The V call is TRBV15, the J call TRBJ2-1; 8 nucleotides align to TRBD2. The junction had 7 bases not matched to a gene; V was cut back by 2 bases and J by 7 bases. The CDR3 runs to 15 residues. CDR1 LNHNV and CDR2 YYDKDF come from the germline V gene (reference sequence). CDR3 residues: CATSRIGGAGNEQFF. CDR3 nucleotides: TGTGCCACCAGCAGAATCGGGGGGGCGGGAAATGAGCAGTTCTTC.

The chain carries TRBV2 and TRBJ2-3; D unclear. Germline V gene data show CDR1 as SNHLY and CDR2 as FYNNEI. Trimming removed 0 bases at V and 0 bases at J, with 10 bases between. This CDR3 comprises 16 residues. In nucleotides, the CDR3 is TGTGCCAGCAGTGAAGCGGCAGCGCCTAGCACAGATACGCAGTATTTT. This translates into CASSEAAAPSTDTQYF. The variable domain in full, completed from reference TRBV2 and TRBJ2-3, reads EPEVTQTPSHQVTQMGQEVILRCVPISNHLYFYWYRQILGQKVEFLVSFYNNEISEKSEIFDDQFSVERPDGSNFTLKIRSTKLEDSAMYFCASSEAAAPSTDTQYFGPGTRLTVL.

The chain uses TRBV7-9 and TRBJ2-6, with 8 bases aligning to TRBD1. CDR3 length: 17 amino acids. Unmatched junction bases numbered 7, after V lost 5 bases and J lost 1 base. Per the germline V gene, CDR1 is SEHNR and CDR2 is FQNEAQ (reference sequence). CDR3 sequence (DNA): TGTGCCAGCAGCCCCGGACAGGGCTTGTCTGGGGCCAACGTCCTGACTTTC. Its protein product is CASSPGQGLSGANVLTF.

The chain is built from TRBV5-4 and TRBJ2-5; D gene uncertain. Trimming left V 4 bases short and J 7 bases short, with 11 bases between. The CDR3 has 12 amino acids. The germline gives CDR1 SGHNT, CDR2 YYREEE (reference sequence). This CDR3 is CASSPGGATQYF. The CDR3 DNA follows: TGTGCCAGCAGCCCCGGCGGAGCGACCCAGTACTTC.

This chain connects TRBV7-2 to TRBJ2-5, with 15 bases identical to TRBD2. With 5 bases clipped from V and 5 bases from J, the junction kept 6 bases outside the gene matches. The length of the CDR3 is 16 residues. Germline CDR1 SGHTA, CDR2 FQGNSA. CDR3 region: CASSPGLAGGFETQYF. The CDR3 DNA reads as TGTGCCAGCAGCCCTGGACTAGCGGGGGGGTTCGAGACCCAGTACTTC. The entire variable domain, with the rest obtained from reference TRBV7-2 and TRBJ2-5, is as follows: GAGVSQSPSNKVTEKGKDVELRCDPISGHTALYWYRQSLGQGLEFLIYFQGNSAPDKSGLPSDRFSAERTGGSVSTLTIQRTQQEDSAVYLCASSPGLAGGFETQYFGPGTRLLVL.

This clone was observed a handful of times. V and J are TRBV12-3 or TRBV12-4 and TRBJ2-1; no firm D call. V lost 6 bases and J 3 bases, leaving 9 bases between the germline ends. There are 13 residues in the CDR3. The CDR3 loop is CASSRLLYNEQFF. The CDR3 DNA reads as TGTGCCAGCAGCCGATTACTCTACAATGAGCAGTTCTTC.

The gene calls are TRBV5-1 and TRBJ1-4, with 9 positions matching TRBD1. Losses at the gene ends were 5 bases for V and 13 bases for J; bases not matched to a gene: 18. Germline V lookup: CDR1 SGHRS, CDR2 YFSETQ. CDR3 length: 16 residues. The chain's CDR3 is CASRDIPGQGTVGLFF. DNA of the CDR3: TGCGCCAGCAGAGACATTCCGGGACAGGGAACTGTTGGACTGTTTTTT.

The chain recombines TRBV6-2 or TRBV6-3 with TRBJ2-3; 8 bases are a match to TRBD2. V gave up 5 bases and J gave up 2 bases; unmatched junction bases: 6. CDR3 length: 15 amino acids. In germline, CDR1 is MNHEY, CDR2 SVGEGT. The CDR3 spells CASSPQRGFTDTQYF. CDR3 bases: TGTGCCAGCAGTCCCCAGCGGGGGTTCACAGATACGCAGTATTTT.

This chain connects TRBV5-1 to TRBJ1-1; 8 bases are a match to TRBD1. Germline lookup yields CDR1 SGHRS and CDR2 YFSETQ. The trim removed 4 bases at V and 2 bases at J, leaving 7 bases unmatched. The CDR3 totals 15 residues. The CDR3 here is CASSADRGSNTEAFF. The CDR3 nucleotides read TGCGCCAGCAGCGCCGACAGGGGTTCAAACACTGAAGCTTTCTTT.

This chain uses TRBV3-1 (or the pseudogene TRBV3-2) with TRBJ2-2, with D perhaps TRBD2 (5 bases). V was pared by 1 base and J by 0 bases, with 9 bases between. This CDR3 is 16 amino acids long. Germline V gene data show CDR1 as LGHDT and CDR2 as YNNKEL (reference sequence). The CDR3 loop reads CASSQGVGANTGELFF. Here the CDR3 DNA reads TGTGCCAGCAGCCAAGGGGTCGGGGCGAACACCGGGGAGCTGTTTTTT.